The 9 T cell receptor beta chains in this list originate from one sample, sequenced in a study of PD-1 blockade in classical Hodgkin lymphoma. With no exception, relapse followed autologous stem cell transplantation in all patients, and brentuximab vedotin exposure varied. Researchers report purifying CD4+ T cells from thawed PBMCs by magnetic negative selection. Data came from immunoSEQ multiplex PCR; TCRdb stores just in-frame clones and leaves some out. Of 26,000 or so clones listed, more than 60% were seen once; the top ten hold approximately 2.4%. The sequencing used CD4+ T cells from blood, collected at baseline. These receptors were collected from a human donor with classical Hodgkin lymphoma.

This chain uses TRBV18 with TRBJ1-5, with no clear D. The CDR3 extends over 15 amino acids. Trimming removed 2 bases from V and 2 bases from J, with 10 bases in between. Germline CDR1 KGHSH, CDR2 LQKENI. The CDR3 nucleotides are TGTGCCAGCTCACCAAAACTGAAGGGCAATCAGCCCCAGCATTTT. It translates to CASSPKLKGNQPQHF.

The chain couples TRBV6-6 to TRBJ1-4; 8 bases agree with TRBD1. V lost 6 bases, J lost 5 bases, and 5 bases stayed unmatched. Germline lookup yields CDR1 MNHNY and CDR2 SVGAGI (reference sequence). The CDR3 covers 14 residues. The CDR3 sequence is CASRDRELNEKLFF. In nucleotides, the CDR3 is TGTGCCAGCAGGGACAGGGAGTTGAATGAAAAACTGTTTTTT.

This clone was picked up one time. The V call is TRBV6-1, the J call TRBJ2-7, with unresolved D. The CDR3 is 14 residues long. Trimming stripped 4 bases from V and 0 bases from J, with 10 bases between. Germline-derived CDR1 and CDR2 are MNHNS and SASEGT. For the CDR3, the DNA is TGTGCCAGCAGTGTGCAACTGGACTCCTACGAGCAGTACTTC. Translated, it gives CASSVQLDSYEQYF.

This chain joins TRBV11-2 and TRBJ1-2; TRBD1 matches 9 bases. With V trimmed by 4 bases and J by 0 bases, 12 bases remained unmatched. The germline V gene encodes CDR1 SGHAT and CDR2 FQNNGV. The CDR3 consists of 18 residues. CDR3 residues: CASSSTRDRVPTNYGYTF. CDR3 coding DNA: TGTGCCAGCAGCTCTACTAGGGACAGGGTCCCTACTAACTATGGCTACACCTTC.

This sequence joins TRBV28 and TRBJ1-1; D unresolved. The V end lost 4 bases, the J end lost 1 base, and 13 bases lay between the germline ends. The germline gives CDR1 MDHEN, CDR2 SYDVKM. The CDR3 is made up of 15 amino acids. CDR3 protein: CASSSNTRRNTEAFF. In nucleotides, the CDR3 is TGTGCCAGCAGTTCAAACACAAGGAGGAACACTGAAGCTTTCTTT.

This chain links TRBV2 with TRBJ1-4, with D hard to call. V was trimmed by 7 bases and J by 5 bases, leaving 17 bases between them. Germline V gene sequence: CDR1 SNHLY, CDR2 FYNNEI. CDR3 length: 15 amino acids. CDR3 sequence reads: CASTQVRSVNEKLFF. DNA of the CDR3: TGTGCCAGCACCCAAGTGCGGAGTGTGAATGAAAAACTGTTTTTT.

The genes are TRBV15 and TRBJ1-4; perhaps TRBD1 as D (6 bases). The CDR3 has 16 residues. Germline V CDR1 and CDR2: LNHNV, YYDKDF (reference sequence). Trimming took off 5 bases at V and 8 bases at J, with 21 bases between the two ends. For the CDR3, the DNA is TGTGCCACCAGCTCCTCATTGGACAGTTGGAGCGAAAAACTGTTTTTT. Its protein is CATSSSLDSWSEKLFF.

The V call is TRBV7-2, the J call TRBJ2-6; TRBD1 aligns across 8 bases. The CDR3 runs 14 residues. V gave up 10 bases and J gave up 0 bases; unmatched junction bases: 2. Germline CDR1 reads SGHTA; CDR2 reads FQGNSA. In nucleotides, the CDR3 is TGTGCCACTACAGGGGGCTCTGGGGCCAACGTCCTGACTTTC. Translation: CATTGGSGANVLTF.

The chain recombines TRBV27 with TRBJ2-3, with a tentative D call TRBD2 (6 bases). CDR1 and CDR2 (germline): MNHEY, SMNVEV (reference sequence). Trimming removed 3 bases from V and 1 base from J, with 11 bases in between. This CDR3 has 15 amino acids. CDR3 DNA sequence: TGTGCCAGCAGTTTTTCAGCTAGCGGCACAGATACGCAGTATTTT. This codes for CASSFSASGTDTQYF.